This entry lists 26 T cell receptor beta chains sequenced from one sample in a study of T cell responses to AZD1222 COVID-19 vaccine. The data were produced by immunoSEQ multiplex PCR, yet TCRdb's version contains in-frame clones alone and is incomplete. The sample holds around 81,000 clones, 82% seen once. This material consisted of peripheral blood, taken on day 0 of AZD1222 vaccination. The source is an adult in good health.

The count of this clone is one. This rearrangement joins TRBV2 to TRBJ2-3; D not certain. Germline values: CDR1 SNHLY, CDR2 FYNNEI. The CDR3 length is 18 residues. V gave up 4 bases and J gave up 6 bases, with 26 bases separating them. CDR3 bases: TGTGCCAGCAGTGTAATCTCGATCGGACGGCGCCCCCGGGATACGCAGTATTTT. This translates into CASSVISIGRRPRDTQYF.

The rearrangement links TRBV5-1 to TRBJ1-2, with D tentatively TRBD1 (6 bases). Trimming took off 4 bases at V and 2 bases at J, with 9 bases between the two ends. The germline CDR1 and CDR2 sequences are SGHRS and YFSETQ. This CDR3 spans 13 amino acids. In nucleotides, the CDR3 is TGCGCCAGCAGCGTCGACAGGAACTATGGCTACACCTTC. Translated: CASSVDRNYGYTF.

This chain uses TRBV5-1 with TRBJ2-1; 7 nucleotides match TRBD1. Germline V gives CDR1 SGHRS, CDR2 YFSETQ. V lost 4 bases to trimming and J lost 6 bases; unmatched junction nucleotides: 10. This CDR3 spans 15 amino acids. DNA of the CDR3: TGCGCCAGCAGCCGAGGGACAGAGGTGGCCAATGAGCAGTTCTTC. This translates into CASSRGTEVANEQFF.

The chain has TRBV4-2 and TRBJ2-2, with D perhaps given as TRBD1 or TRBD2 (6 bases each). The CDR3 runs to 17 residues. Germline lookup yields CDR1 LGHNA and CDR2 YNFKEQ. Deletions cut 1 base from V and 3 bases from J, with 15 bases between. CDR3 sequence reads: CASSQVKGGMDTGELFF. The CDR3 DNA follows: TGTGCCAGCAGCCAAGTTAAAGGGGGGATGGACACCGGGGAGCTGTTTTTT.

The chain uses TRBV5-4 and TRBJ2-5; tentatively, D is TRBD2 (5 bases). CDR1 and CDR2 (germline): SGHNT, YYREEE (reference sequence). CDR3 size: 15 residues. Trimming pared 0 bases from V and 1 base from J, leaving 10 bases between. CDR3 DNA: TGTGCCAGCAGCTTGGCCGAGCGGCCCCAAGAGACCCAGTACTTC. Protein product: CASSLAERPQETQYF.

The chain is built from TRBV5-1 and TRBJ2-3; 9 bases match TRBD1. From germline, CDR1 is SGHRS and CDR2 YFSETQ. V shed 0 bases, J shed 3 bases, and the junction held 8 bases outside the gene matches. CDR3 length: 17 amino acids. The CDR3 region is CASSLVGQGGGTDTQYF. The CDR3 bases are TGCGCCAGCAGCTTGGTGGGACAGGGTGGGGGAACAGATACGCAGTATTTT.

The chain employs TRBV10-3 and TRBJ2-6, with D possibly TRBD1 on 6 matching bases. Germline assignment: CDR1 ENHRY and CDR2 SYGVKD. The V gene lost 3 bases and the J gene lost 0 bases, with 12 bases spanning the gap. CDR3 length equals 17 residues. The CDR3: CAISDSTGFSGANVLTF. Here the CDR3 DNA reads TGTGCCATCAGTGACTCAACAGGGTTCTCTGGGGCCAACGTCCTGACTTTC.

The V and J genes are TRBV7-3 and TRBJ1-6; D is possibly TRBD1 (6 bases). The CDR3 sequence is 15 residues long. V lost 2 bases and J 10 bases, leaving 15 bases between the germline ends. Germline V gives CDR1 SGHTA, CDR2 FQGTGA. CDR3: CASSLDHRVDSPLHF. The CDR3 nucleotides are TGTGCCAGCAGCTTAGACCACAGGGTAGACTCACCCCTCCACTTT. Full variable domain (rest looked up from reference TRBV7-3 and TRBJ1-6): GAGVSQTPSNKVTEKGKYVELRCDPISGHTALYWYRQSLGQGPEFLIYFQGTGAADDSGLPNDRFFAVRPEGSVSTLKIQRTERGDSAVYLCASSLDHRVDSPLHFGNGTRLTVT.

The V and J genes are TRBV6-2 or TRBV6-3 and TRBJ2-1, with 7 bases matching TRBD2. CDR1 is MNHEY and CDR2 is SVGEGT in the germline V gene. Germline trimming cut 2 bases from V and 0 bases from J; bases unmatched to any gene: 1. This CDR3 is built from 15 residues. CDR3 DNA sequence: TGTGCCAGCAGTTACGGCGGGAGCTCCTACAATGAGCAGTTCTTC. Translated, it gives CASSYGGSSYNEQFF.

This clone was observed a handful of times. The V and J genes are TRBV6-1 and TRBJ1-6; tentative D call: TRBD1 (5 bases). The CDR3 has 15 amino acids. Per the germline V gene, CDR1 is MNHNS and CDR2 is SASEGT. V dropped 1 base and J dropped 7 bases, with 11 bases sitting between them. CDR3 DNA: TGTGCCAGCAGTGAAGTTGGGGGAGGGAATTCACCCCTCCACTTT. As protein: CASSEVGGGNSPLHF.

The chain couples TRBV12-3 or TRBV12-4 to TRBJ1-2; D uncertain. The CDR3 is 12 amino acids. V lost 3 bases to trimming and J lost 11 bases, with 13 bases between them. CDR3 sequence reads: CASSFQPLLYTF. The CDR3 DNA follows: TGTGCCAGCAGTTTCCAACCTTTATTATACACCTTC.

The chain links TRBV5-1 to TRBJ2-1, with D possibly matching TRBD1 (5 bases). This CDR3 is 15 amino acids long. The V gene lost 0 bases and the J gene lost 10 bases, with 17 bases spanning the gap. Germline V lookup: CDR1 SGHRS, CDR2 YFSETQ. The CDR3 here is CASSLEGTGIGEQFF. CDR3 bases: TGCGCCAGCAGCTTGGAGGGTACAGGCATCGGGGAGCAGTTCTTC.

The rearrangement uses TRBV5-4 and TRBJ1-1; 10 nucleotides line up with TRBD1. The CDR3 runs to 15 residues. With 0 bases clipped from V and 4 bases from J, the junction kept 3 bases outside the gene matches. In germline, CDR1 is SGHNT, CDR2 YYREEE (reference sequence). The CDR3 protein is CASSLGGTGATEAFF. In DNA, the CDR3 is TGTGCCAGCAGCTTGGGCGGGACAGGGGCCACTGAAGCTTTCTTT. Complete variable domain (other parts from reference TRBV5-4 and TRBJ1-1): ETGVTQSPTHLIKTRGQQVTLRCSSQSGHNTVSWYQQALGQGPQFIFQYYREEENGRGNFPPRFSGLQFPNYSSELNVNALELDDSALYLCASSLGGTGATEAFFGQGTRLTVV.

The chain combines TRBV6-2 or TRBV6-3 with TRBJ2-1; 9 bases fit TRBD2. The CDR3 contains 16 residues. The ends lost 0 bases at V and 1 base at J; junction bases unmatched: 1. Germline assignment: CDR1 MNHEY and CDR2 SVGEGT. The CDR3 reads CASSYSLAGSYNEQFF. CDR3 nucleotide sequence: TGTGCCAGCAGTTACTCTCTAGCGGGGTCCTACAATGAGCAGTTCTTC.

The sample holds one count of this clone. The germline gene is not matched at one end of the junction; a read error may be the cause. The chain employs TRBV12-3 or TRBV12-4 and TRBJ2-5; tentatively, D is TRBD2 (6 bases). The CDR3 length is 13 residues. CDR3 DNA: TGTGCCAGCAGTCTAGCGCCTCAAGAGACCCAGTACTTC. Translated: CASSLAPQETQYF.

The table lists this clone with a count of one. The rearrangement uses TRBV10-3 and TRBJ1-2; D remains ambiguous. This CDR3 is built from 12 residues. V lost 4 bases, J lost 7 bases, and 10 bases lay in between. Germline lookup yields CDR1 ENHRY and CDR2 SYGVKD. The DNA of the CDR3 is TGTGCCATCAGTGGATCGGAAGGTGGCTACACCTTC. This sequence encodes CAISGSEGGYTF.

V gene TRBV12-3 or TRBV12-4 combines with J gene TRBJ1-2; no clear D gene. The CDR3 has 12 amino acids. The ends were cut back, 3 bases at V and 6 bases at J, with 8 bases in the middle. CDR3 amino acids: CASSFETHGYTF. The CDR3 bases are TGTGCCAGCAGTTTCGAAACTCATGGCTACACCTTC.

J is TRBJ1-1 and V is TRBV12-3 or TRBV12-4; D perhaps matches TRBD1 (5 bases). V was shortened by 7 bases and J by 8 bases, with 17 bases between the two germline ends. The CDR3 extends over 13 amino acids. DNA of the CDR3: TGTGCCAGCACCTTACCCCGACAGCACGAAGCTTTCTTT. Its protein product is CASTLPRQHEAFF.

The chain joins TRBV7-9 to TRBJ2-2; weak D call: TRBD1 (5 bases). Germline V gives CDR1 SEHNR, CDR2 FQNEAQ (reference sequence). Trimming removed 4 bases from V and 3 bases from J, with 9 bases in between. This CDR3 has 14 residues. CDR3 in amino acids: CASSSLRDTGELFF. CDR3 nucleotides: TGTGCCAGCAGCTCGCTCAGGGACACCGGGGAGCTGTTTTTT.

CDR3 DNA sequence: TGCGCCAGCAGCCAAGATGGGGGGACAGGGTCGGTTAAATCACCCCTCCACTTT. It encodes CASSQDGGTGSVKSPLHF. This rearrangement joins TRBV4-3 to TRBJ1-6; 9 nucleotides match TRBD1. With V trimmed by 0 bases and J by 10 bases, 13 bases remained unmatched. The CDR3 totals 18 residues. Germline CDR1 LGHNA, CDR2 YSLEER.

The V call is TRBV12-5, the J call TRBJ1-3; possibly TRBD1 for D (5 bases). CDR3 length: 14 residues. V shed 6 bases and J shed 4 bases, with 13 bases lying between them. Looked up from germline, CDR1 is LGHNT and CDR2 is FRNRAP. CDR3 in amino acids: CASGRGTQGNTIYF. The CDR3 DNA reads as TGTGCTAGTGGGCGGGGGACGCAAGGAAACACCATATATTTT.

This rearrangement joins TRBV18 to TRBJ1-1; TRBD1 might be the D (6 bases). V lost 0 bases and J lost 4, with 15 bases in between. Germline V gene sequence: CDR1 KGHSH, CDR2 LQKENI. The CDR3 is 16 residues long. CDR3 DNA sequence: TGTGCCAGCTCACCACCGGGAGGACAGTGGGGCACTGAAGCTTTCTTT. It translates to CASSPPGGQWGTEAFF.

Written as DNA, the CDR3 is TGTGCCAGCTCACCATCAGGGGGTTCTCACACAGATACGCAGTATTTT. As protein: CASSPSGGSHTDTQYF. The chain joins TRBV18 to TRBJ2-3; 7 bases are shared with TRBD1. Germline trimming cut 2 bases from V and 2 bases from J; bases unmatched to any gene: 7. The CDR3 extends over 16 amino acids. Germline V lookup: CDR1 KGHSH, CDR2 LQKENI.

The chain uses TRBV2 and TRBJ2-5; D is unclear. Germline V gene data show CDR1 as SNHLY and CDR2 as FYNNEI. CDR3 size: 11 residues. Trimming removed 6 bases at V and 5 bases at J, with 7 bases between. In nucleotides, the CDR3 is TGTGCCAGCAGCTATCAGGAGACCCAGTACTTC. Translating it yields CASSYQETQYF.

The CDR3 bases are TGTGCCAGCAGTCAGCGGGACAGGGTGGCCGGGGAGCTGTTTTTT. As protein: CASSQRDRVAGELFF. This sequence joins TRBV28 and TRBJ2-2; 9 bases are shared with TRBD1. After removal of 5 bases from V and 6 bases from J, the junction contained 7 bases not matched to a gene. The CDR3 extends over 15 amino acids. Germline CDR1 is MDHEN and CDR2 is SYDVKM. Together with reference TRBV28 and TRBJ2-2, the CDR3 gives the full variable domain: DVKVTQSSRYLVKRTGEKVFLECVQDMDHENMFWYRQDPGLGLRLIYFSYDVKMKEKGDIPEGYSVSREKKERFSLILESASTNQTSMYLCASSQRDRVAGELFFGEGSRLTVL.

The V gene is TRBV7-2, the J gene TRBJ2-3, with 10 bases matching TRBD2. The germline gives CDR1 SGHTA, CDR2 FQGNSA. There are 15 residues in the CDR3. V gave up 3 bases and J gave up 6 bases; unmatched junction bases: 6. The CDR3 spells CASSFQRGGRDTQYF. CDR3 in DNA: TGTGCCAGCAGCTTCCAGCGGGGGGGCAGGGATACGCAGTATTTT. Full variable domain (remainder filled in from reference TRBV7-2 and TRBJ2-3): GAGVSQSPSNKVTEKGKDVELRCDPISGHTALYWYRQSLGQGLEFLIYFQGNSAPDKSGLPSDRFSAERTGGSVSTLTIQRTQQEDSAVYLCASSFQRGGRDTQYFGPGTRLTVL.